This TCR beta chain derives from a study of early T cells in non-severe SARS-CoV-2 infection. Across the study: Sequencing of unsorted whole blood was done on bulk RNA, leaving chains unpaired.

This clonotype has a handful of counts. The CDR3 length is 16 residues. The J segment lost 5 bases and the V segment lost 2 bases, leaving 11 bases of the junction unmatched. CDR1 SQVTM and CDR2 ANQGSEA come from the germline V gene. Attached unique molecular identifiers marked individual cDNA molecules. TCRdb called the 5' RACE reads again in MiXCR, with one record for every CDR3 protein. The data hold about 70,000 distinct CDR3 sequences, with roughly 10% observed a single time. The gene calls are TRBV29-1 and TRBJ2-3; 9 nucleotides match TRBD1. Sequencing input: whole blood. The origin of this receptor is an adult who was a healthcare worker with PCR-confirmed SARS-CoV-2 infection or an uninfected control (not recorded which). The CDR3 protein is CSVEPTADRGVDTQYF. CDR3 DNA sequence: TGCAGCGTTGAACCGACCGCGGACAGGGGAGTAGATACGCAGTATTTT.